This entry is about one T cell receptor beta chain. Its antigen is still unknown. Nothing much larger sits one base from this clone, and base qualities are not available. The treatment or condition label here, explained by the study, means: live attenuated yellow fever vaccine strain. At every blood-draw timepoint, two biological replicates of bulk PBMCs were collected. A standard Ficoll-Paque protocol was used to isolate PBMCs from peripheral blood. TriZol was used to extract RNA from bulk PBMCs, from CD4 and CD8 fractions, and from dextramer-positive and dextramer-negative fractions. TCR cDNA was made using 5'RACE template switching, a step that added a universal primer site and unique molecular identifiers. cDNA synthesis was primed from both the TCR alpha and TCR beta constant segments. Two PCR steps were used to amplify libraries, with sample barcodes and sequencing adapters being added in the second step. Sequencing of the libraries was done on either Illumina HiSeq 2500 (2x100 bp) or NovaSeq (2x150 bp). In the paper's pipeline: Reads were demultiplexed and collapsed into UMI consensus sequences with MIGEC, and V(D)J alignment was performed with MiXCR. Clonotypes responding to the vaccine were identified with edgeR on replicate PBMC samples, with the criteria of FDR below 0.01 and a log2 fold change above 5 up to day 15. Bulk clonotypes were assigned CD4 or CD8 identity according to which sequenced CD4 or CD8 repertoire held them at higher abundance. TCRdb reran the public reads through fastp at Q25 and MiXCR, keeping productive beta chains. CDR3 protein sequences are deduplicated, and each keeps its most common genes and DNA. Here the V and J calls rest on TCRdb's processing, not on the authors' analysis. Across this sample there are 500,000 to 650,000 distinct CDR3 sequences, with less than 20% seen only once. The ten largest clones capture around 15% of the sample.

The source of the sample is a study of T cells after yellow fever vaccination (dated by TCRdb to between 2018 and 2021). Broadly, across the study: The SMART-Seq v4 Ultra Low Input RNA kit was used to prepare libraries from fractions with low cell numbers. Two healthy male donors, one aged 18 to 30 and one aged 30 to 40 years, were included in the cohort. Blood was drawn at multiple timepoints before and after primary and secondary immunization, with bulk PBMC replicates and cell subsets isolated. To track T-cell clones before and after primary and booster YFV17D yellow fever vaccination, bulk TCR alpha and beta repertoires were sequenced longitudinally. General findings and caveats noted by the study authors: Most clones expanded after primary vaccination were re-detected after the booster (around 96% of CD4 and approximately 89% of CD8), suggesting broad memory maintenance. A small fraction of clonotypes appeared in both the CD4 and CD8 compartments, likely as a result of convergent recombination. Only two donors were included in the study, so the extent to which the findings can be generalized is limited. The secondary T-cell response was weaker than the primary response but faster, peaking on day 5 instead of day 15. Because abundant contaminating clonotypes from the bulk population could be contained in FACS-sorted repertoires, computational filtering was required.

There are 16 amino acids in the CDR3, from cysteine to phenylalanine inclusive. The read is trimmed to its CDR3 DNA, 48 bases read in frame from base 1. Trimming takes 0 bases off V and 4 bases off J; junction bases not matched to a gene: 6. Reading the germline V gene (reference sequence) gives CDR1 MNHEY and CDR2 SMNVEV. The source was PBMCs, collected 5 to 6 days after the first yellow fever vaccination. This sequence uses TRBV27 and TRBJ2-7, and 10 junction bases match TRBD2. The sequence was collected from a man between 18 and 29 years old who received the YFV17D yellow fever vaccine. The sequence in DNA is TGTGCCAGCAGTTTATCGTGGGTAGCGGGGGGATACGAGCAGTACTTC. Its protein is CASSLSWVAGGYEQYF.